This is a list of T cell receptor beta chains from one sample in a study of cytomegalovirus exposure and HLA in healthy donors. TCRdb keeps only in-frame clones here, not all; method: immunoSEQ multiplex PCR. The data contain about 150,000 clones, around 79% of them singletons. Specimen: PBMCs. Receptor source: a man younger than 40 in good health and CMV-seropositive. Each CDR3 is given with its conserved first and last residue. Each record gives: V gene, J gene, clone size, CDR3 protein. Only part of the rows carry a size: once, few, many, or a class if the clone is expanded.

TRBV19	NA	NA	CASSALTGGRYEQYF
TRBV9	TRBJ2-7	NA	CASSAPGTSLYEQYF
TRBV11-2	TRBJ2-5	NA	CASSTDRGETQYF
TRBV7-9	TRBJ2-2	once	CASSRQVTNTGELFF
TRBV1	TRBJ2-5	NA	CTSSQVGLAEGQETQYF
TRBV9	TRBJ2-1	NA	CASSSTSGRDEQFF
TRBV5-4	TRBJ1-4	NA	CASSSTPGQNEKLFF
TRBV11-2	TRBJ1-1	few	CASSFQGLGEAFF
TRBV5-1	TRBJ2-7	NA	CASSLGGTGEGHEQYF
TRBV4-2	TRBJ2-7	NA	CASSQDLQGAYEQYF
TRBV19	TRBJ2-3	NA	CASSERGGPDTQYF
TRBV27	TRBJ1-3	NA	CASSTGGPGNTIYF
TRBV30	TRBJ2-2	once	CAWSTRDTGELFF
TRBV19	TRBJ2-3	NA	CASSISSGRARLSTDTQYF
TRBV19	TRBJ1-6	few	CASSISTGQRINSPLHF
TRBV4-2	TRBJ1-2	NA	CASSQGELNYGYTF
TRBV30	TRBJ1-4	NA	CAWSRQGSNEKLFF
TRBV9	TRBJ2-7	NA	CASSVGSLAVYEQYF
TRBV6-1	TRBJ1-2	NA	CASSETAGSYGYTF
TRBV30	TRBJ1-3	NA	CAWTGGVGNTIYF
TRBV28	TRBJ1-1	NA	CASLPRDRGPAFF
TRBV4-1	TRBJ1-5	few	CASSPQGGSNQPQHF
TRBV5-1	TRBJ1-1	NA	CASSPLDTQGGQTEAFF